This T cell receptor beta chain is from a study of blood T cell repertoires in COVID-19. The overall study: Donors in the United States, Italy and Spain gave samples during acute or convalescent COVID-19.

The table came from immunoSEQ multiplex PCR; TCRdb's copy has only in-frame clones and leaves some out. The sample includes tens of thousands of clones, roughly 82% of them seen just once. CDR3 length equals 13 residues. Per germline, CDR1 KGHSH and CDR2 LQKENI. J was trimmed by 8 bases and V by 4 bases; bases with no gene match: 6. The V call is TRBV18, the J call TRBJ1-2; 8 nucleotides align to TRBD1. This receptor was identified in a woman aged 80 or older with acute or convalescent COVID-19. Specimen: peripheral blood. The CDR3 coding sequence is TGTGCCAGCTCACGGACAGGGACGGTGGGCTACACCTTC. Translated, it gives CASSRTGTVGYTF.